The T cell receptor beta chain described here comes from a study of T cell responses to AZD1222 COVID-19 vaccine. The CDR3 runs to 15 residues. The germline CDR1 and CDR2 sequences are SGHAT and FQNNGV. Profiled with immunoSEQ multiplex PCR; TCRdb holds only in-frame clones, not every one. The repertoire holds hundreds of thousands of clones, with roughly 91% as singletons. Findings of the study overall: At 160-218 and 743-854, vaccine-associated CD4 TCRs were dominant, and they spanned spike.

Details on this clone: Its antigen remains unknown. At one boundary the junction diverges from the germline segment, which might be a read error.

The chain combines TRBV11-2 with TRBJ2-1; the match to TRBD2 covers 11 bases. Sequencing used peripheral blood, obtained on day 0 of MenACWY control vaccination. The receptor comes from an adult in good health. CDR3 bases: TGTGCCAGCAGCTCCCCCGGGACTAGCGGATCACAATCGATCTTC. This encodes CASSSPGTSGSQSIF.